Listed below are T cell receptor beta chains from one sample, sequenced in a study of sequential checkpoint blockade in melanoma. The assay was immunoSEQ multiplex PCR, and TCRdb's table has in-frame clones only and misses some. The top ten hold 16% of the sample, which has roughly 6,000 clones, roughly 21% seen once. The starting material was tumor tissue (inferred from file names), obtained from a patient given nivolumab and ipilimumab in sequence. The receptors shown here come from a human donor with melanoma. CDR3s include the opening cysteine and the closing phenylalanine or tryptophan. The order of the fields is clone size, J gene, D gene, V gene, CDR3 DNA, CDR3 protein. A D gene is named only where the DNA matches it firmly. Size is omitted from some rows. Given values are once, few, many or a class for expanded clones.

clone_size: few; j_call: TRBJ1-2; d_call: -; v_call: TRBV5-1; cdr3_nt: TGCGCCAGCAGCTTGGCCGCGGGCGTAAACTATGGCTACACCTTC; cdr3_aa: CASSLAAGVNYGYTF
clone_size: -; j_call: TRBJ2-1; d_call: TRBD2; v_call: TRBV5-1; cdr3_nt: TGCGCCAGCAGCTCCGTTTCAGGGGCGGGGGGTGGCAATGAGCAGTTCTTC; cdr3_aa: CASSSVSGAGGGNEQFF
clone_size: -; j_call: TRBJ1-4; d_call: -; v_call: TRBV30; cdr3_nt: TGTGCCTCTTCCCAGGGGCCCAATGAAAAACTGTTTTTT; cdr3_aa: CASSQGPNEKLFF
clone_size: -; j_call: TRBJ2-7; d_call: -; v_call: TRBV19; cdr3_nt: TGTGCCAGTAGTATTCGCGGCGTCTCCTACGAGCAGTACTTC; cdr3_aa: CASSIRGVSYEQYF
clone_size: many; j_call: TRBJ1-1; d_call: -; v_call: TRBV6-8; cdr3_nt: TGTGCCAGCAGTGACGATCGCCGGGGAGTAGCTTTCTTT; cdr3_aa: CASSDDRRGVAFF
clone_size: few; j_call: TRBJ2-7; d_call: -; v_call: TRBV6-8; cdr3_nt: TGTGCCATCAGCGCGATAGCCTACGAGCAGTACTTC; cdr3_aa: CAISAIAYEQYF
clone_size: many; j_call: TRBJ2-5; d_call: -; v_call: TRBV11-1; cdr3_nt: TGTGCCAGCAGCTTAGTGGGGGAAGGGGGAGAGACCCAGTACTTC; cdr3_aa: CASSLVGEGGETQYF
clone_size: few; j_call: TRBJ2-1; d_call: TRBD2; v_call: TRBV11-3; cdr3_nt: TGTGCCAGCAGCTTAGGGGCGGGGGCCTACAATGAGCAGTTCTTC; cdr3_aa: CASSLGAGAYNEQFF
clone_size: -; j_call: TRBJ1-1; d_call: -; v_call: TRBV19; cdr3_nt: TGTGCCAGTAGTATGGGGGGCGCGGGGACTGAAGCTTTCTTT; cdr3_aa: CASSMGGAGTEAFF
clone_size: -; j_call: TRBJ2-3; d_call: TRBD2; v_call: TRBV5-1; cdr3_nt: TGCGCCAGCAGCTCGGGACTAGCGCTGCGGCCAGATACGCAGTATTTT; cdr3_aa: CASSSGLALRPDTQYF
clone_size: few; j_call: TRBJ1-2; d_call: -; v_call: TRBV10-3; cdr3_nt: TGTGCCATCAGTGAGTTAGACAGTAACTATGGCTACACCTTC; cdr3_aa: CAISELDSNYGYTF
clone_size: -; j_call: TRBJ1-1; d_call: -; v_call: TRBV16; cdr3_nt: TGTGCCAGCAGCCAAATTCGCAGACAGAACACTGAAGCTTTCTTT; cdr3_aa: CASSQIRRQNTEAFF
clone_size: -; j_call: TRBJ1-1; d_call: TRBD1; v_call: TRBV2; cdr3_nt: TGTGCCAGCACCAGACAGGGGTGGACTGAAGCTTTCTTT; cdr3_aa: CASTRQGWTEAFF
clone_size: -; j_call: TRBJ2-5; d_call: TRBD2; v_call: TRBV6-8; cdr3_nt: TGTGCCAGCAGTCGGACTAGCGGAGAGACCCAGTACTTC; cdr3_aa: CASSRTSGETQYF
clone_size: few; j_call: TRBJ2-3; d_call: TRBD2; v_call: TRBV6-8; cdr3_nt: TGTGCCAGCAGCGTCAGAAAAGGGACTAGCGGGGGGCGACTGTTT; cdr3_aa: CASSVRKGTSGGRLF
clone_size: few; j_call: TRBJ1-3; d_call: -; v_call: TRBV12-5; cdr3_nt: TGTGCTAGTGGTTCAAACACGACCTACCTGCCCAATTTT; cdr3_aa: CASGSNTTYLPNF
clone_size: -; j_call: TRBJ2-5; d_call: TRBD1; v_call: TRBV19; cdr3_nt: TGTGCCAGTACCGGGACAGGGCAAGAGACCCAGTACTTC; cdr3_aa: CASTGTGQETQYF
clone_size: many; j_call: TRBJ2-3; d_call: -; v_call: TRBV6-8; cdr3_nt: TGTGCCAGCAGTTCCCTAGGTTGGGATACGCAGTATTTT; cdr3_aa: CASSSLGWDTQYF
clone_size: few; j_call: TRBJ2-7; d_call: TRBD1; v_call: TRBV11-3; cdr3_nt: TGTGCCAGCAGCTACTGGACAGGGAGCTACGAGCAGTACTTC; cdr3_aa: CASSYWTGSYEQYF
clone_size: many; j_call: TRBJ2-2; d_call: TRBD1; v_call: TRBV6-8; cdr3_nt: TGTGCCAGCAGTTACGTCAGGGGGCGTAACACCGGGGAGCTGTTTTTT; cdr3_aa: CASSYVRGRNTGELFF
clone_size: -; j_call: TRBJ1-3; d_call: -; v_call: TRBV18; cdr3_nt: TGTGCCAGCTCAGAGAGTATGTCCGGAAACACCATATATTTT; cdr3_aa: CASSESMSGNTIYF
clone_size: few; j_call: TRBJ2-5; d_call: TRBD2; v_call: TRBV6-8; cdr3_nt: TGTGCTACCAGGGCTCCGGGAGGACAAGAGACCCAGTACTTC; cdr3_aa: CATRAPGGQETQYF
clone_size: few; j_call: TRBJ1-5; d_call: TRBD1; v_call: TRBV6-8; cdr3_nt: TGTGCCAGCAGTTACCTTACAGGGGGGGGTCAGCCCCAGCATTTT; cdr3_aa: CASSYLTGGGQPQHF
clone_size: few; j_call: TRBJ1-2; d_call: -; v_call: TRBV6-8; cdr3_nt: TGTGCCAGCAGCCCTATGCTCGTGGGGTCGTATGGCTACACCTTC; cdr3_aa: CASSPMLVGSYGYTF
clone_size: -; j_call: TRBJ2-5; d_call: -; v_call: TRBV10-2; cdr3_nt: TGCGCCAGCAGTTTCCTAGGGAGAGGGGAGACCCAGTACTTC; cdr3_aa: CASSFLGRGETQYF
clone_size: medium-sized; j_call: TRBJ1-5; d_call: -; v_call: TRBV6-1; cdr3_nt: TGTGCCAGCAGTGAAGGTTGGGATAGCAATCAGCCCCAGCATTTT; cdr3_aa: CASSEGWDSNQPQHF
clone_size: -; j_call: TRBJ1-4; d_call: TRBD1; v_call: TRBV29-1; cdr3_nt: TGCAGCGTTGATAAGGGACAGGGTAATGAAAAACTGTTTTTT; cdr3_aa: CSVDKGQGNEKLFF
clone_size: few; j_call: TRBJ2-3; d_call: -; v_call: TRBV18; cdr3_nt: TGTGCCAGCTCACCACCCTCCCCCCTGAGAAATACGCAGTATTTT; cdr3_aa: CASSPPSPLRNTQYF